A selection of T cell receptor beta chains follows, all from one sample in a study of control samples from healthy donors and cancer patients. TCRdb's table, derived via immunoSEQ multiplex PCR, lists solely in-frame clones and lacks some. The repertoire holds 150,000 to 200,000 clones, with 85% to 95% as singletons. Specimen: blood. The origin of the receptors is a woman younger than 35 in good health. The CDR3 runs from the conserved cysteine through the conserved F or W. The order of the fields is clone size, J gene, V gene, D gene, CDR3 DNA, CDR3 protein. The D gene is left open where the match is weak. Part of the rows lack a size; the others show once, few, many or a class for expanded clones.

>NA|TRBJ1-6|TRBV5-1|NA
TGCGCCAGCACCATTTCGGGGGGAGAAGTGGCACCCCTCCACTTT
CASTISGGEVAPLHF
>NA|TRBJ1-1|TRBV20-1|NA
TGCAGTGCCGTACAGGGTCTGGCTTTCTTT
CSAVQGLAFF
>NA|TRBJ2-1|TRBV7-3|NA
TGTGCCAGCAGCTTCTTGGGTCAGCAGTTCTTC
CASSFLGQQFF
>NA|TRBJ2-7|TRBV27|TRBD1
TGTGCCAGCAGGACAGGGGAGAGGTACGAGCAGTACTTC
CASRTGERYEQYF
>once|TRBJ2-7|TRBV2|TRBD2
TGTGCCGGAGGGACTAGCGGGGCCTCCTACGAGCAGTACTTC
CAGGTSGASYEQYF
>NA|TRBJ2-5|TRBV5-6|NA
TGTGCCAGCAGCTTGCCGGGAGTGGAGACCCAGTACTTC
CASSLPGVETQYF
>NA|TRBJ2-5|TRBV6-5|TRBD1
TGTGCCAGACGGGGACAGGCACAAGAGACCCAGTACTTC
CARRGQAQETQYF
>NA|TRBJ1-2|TRBV7-9|NA
TGTGCCAGCAGCCCCAGCTTAGGTGGAGCTAACTATGGCTACACCTTC
CASSPSLGGANYGYTF
>NA|TRBJ1-2|TRBV2|NA
TGTGCCAGCAGTGGAGTCTACGTAGGGAACGGCTATGGCTACACCTTC
CASSGVYVGNGYGYTF
>NA|TRBJ1-6|TRBV5-1|TRBD1
TGCGCCAGCAGCTTGATTGGATGGACAGGCCAAGTCCTCCTTAATTCACCCCTCCACTTT
CASSLIGWTGQVLLNSPLHF
>NA|TRBJ2-1|TRBV5-4|TRBD2
TGTGCCAGCACCACCCGGGGGGGTTACAATGAGCAGTTCTTC
CASTTRGGYNEQFF
>few|TRBJ2-2|TRBV25-1|NA
TGTGCCAGCAGGGGCCCGAACACCGGGGAGCTGTTTTTT
CASRGPNTGELFF
>NA|TRBJ1-1|TRBV6-6|NA
TGTGCCAGCAGTTACGGGAACGGTGAAGCTTTCTTT
CASSYGNGEAFF
>NA|TRBJ2-1|TRBV5-4|TRBD1
TGTGCCAGCAGCTCCAGACAGGGCCTTTCAACCTACAATGAGCAGTTCTTC
CASSSRQGLSTYNEQFF
>NA|TRBJ2-2|TRBV28|TRBD1
TGTGCCAGCAGTTTTCCATTCGACAGGGCCGGGGAGCTGTTTTTT
CASSFPFDRAGELFF
>once|TRBJ1-1|TRBV7-2|NA
TGTGCCAGCAGCTTAGGGGATTTGGCTGAAGCTTTCTTT
CASSLGDLAEAFF
>NA|TRBJ2-3|TRBV4-2|TRBD2
TGTGCCAGCAGCCAAGATTGGGTAGCGGGGGGCCCCACAGATACGCAGTATTTT
CASSQDWVAGGPTDTQYF
>NA|TRBJ1-6|TRBV7-9|TRBD1
TGTGCCAGCAGCCTTGGGACAGGGTCTAATTCACCCCTCCACTTT
CASSLGTGSNSPLHF
>once|TRBJ2-3|TRBV28|NA
TGTGCCAGCAGTTTGGGGGGCAGCGGGGACACAGATACGCAGTATTTT
CASSLGGSGDTDTQYF
>NA|TRBJ2-3|TRBV7-6|TRBD1
TGTGCCAGCAGCTTACTCGGACAGGCAAGGAATACGCAGTATTTT
CASSLLGQARNTQYF
>NA|TRBJ2-2|TRBV6-6|NA
TGTGCCAGCAGTTACAGGGCTACCGGGGAGCTGTTTTTT
CASSYRATGELFF
>NA|TRBJ2-1|TRBV4-2|TRBD2
TGTGCCAGCAGCCAAGTCTCTGGGGAGACGGGGGGGAAATACAATGAGCAGTTCTTC
CASSQVSGETGGKYNEQFF
>once|TRBJ2-6|TRBV7-9|NA
TGTGCCAGCAGCCCCGGGGAAGGCGCGGCCTCTGGGGCCAACGTCCTGACTTTC
CASSPGEGAASGANVLTF
>NA|TRBJ2-1|TRBV11-3|NA
TGTGCCAGCAGCCGCCCCGGGCTAGGCAATGAGCAGTTCTTC
CASSRPGLGNEQFF
>NA|TRBJ1-5|TRBV28|NA
TGTGCCAGCAGTTTCGGAGTTAGCAATCAGCCCCAGCATTTT
CASSFGVSNQPQHF
>NA|TRBJ1-2|TRBV21-1|NA
TGTGCCAGCAGCAAAGCGGGAAATCCGGAAGGAGGCTATGGCTACACCTTC
CASSKAGNPEGGYGYTF